This T cell receptor beta chain was recorded in a study of T cells in Graves' hyperthyroidism and ophthalmopathy. Trimming left V 8 bases short and J 3 bases short, with 14 bases between. Germline CDR1 and CDR2: MNHNS and SASEGT. There are 13 residues in the CDR3. Amplification of TCR beta CDR3 regions used RNA as the template. Carried out on the TCR CDR3, a first-round RT-PCR used the HTBI primer set. Via MiXCR, TCRdb re-called the multiplex PCR reads, giving one row per CDR3 protein. The table lists about 520,000 distinct CDR3 sequences, approximately 25% of them singletons. Patients were excluded for uncontrolled infection, other autoimmune disease, pregnancy or lactation. Whole-study results and caveats: Progression to ophthalmopathy was predicted a median of about 6.6 months early. Most expanded thyroid clonotypes above 0.001 recurred in blood.

This clonotype was counted only a few times. The antigen remains unidentified. The chain uses TRBV6-1 and TRBJ2-7; perhaps TRBD2 as D (6 bases). Sequencing was done on a sample of blood. The receptor was isolated from a woman under 40 with Graves' ophthalmopathy. CDR3 loop: CASSRGINYEQYF. The CDR3 nucleotides are TGTGCCAGCTCGCGGGGAATCAACTACGAGCAGTACTTC.